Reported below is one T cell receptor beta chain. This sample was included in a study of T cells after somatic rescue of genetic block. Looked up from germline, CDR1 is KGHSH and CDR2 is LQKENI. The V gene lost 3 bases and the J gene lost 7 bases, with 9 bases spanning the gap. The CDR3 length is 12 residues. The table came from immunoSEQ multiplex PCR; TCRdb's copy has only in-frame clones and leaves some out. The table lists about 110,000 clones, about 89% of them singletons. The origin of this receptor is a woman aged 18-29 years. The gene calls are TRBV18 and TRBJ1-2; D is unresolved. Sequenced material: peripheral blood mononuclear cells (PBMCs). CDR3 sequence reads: CASSPREGGYTF. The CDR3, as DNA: TGTGCCAGCTCACCTCGGGAGGGTGGCTACACCTTC.